The subject of this entry is one T cell receptor (beta chain). Clones were read by immunoSEQ multiplex PCR, and TCRdb kept only the in-frame ones, dropping some. In the table there are 10,000 to 11,000 clones, about three quarters of which are singletons. The record originates from a study of OX40 agonist ivuxolimab in advanced cancers. V was clipped by 1 base and J by 4 bases, with 10 bases between them. The germline V gene has CDR1 LGHNA and CDR2 YSLEER. The CDR3 loop spans 15 amino acids. The starting material was CD4+ or CD8+ T cells sorted from blood, obtained in a trial of the OX40 agonist ivuxolimab. This clonotype was obtained from an adult with an advanced solid tumor such as melanoma, head and neck, liver or kidney cancer. This chain links TRBV4-3 with TRBJ1-4, with D unclear. CDR3 coding DNA: TGCGCCAGCAGCCAAGGTAGCAGCGGTAATGAAAAACTGTTTTTT. This codes for CASSQGSSGNEKLFF.